This is a list of T cell receptor beta chains from one sample in a study of identical twins. TCRdb analysed the 5' RACE reads with MiXCR anew, one entry per CDR3 protein. The sample has some 900,000 distinct CDR3 sequences; 10% to 15% are singletons. The same specimen was also included in a second study, on yellow fever vaccine responses in identical twins.

What was sequenced was PBMCs. These TCRs come from a woman under 30 in good health. Each CDR3 is given with its conserved first and last residue. The order of the fields is D gene, J gene, clone size, V gene, CDR3 protein, CDR3 DNA. A D gene is named only where the DNA matches it firmly. Clone size is shown for a subset of rows, as once, few, many or a class of expanded clone.

D: TRBD2; J: TRBJ2-2; size: NA; V: TRBV29-1; CDR3: CSVDSGRANGELFF; DNA: TGCAGCGTTGATAGCGGGAGGGCCAACGGGGAGCTGTTTTTT
D: NA; J: TRBJ2-1; size: few; V: TRBV9; CDR3: CASGGSNEQFF; DNA: TGTGCCAGCGGGGGGAGCAATGAGCAGTTCTTC
D: TRBD2; J: TRBJ2-2; size: once; V: TRBV19; CDR3: CATWGSGTSDRELFF; DNA: TGTGCCACCTGGGGGTCCGGGACTAGTGACAGGGAGCTGTTTTTT
D: TRBD1; J: TRBJ2-3; size: NA; V: TRBV5-5; CDR3: CAGSLGQSYDTQYF; DNA: TGTGCCGGCAGCTTGGGACAGTCCTACGATACGCAGTATTTT
D: NA; J: TRBJ1-5; size: few; V: TRBV11-2; CDR3: CASSPDGPQQPQHF; DNA: TGTGCCAGCAGTCCGGACGGGCCCCAACAGCCCCAGCATTTT
D: TRBD2; J: TRBJ2-1; size: few; V: TRBV19; CDR3: CASSMGLVRTDEQFF; DNA: TGTGCCAGTAGTATGGGACTAGTGAGGACTGATGAGCAGTTCTTC
D: NA; J: TRBJ2-2; size: many; V: TRBV7-9; CDR3: CASSFLQGRITGELFF; DNA: TGTGCCAGCAGCTTTTTGCAGGGGAGGATCACCGGGGAGCTGTTTTTT
D: NA; J: TRBJ1-2; size: NA; V: TRBV14; CDR3: CASSQAGLYYGYTF; DNA: TGTGCCAGCAGCCAAGCTGGTTTATACTATGGCTACACCTTC
D: TRBD2; J: TRBJ2-5; size: few; V: TRBV7-9; CDR3: CASSLVTSRETQYF; DNA: TGTGCCAGCAGCTTAGTGACTAGCCGCGAGACCCAGTACTTC
D: TRBD1; J: TRBJ2-2; size: few; V: TRBV3-1; CDR3: CASSSRDRATGELFF; DNA: TGTGCCAGCAGCAGCCGGGACAGGGCTACCGGGGAGCTGTTTTTT
D: NA; J: TRBJ1-2; size: NA; V: TRBV6-1; CDR3: CASSDFPGEGYGYTF; DNA: TGTGCCAGCAGTGATTTTCCAGGGGAAGGCTATGGCTACACCTTC
D: NA; J: TRBJ2-1; size: few; V: TRBV5-1; CDR3: CASSGTTPNNEQFF; DNA: TGCGCCAGCAGCGGGACCACCCCTAACAATGAGCAGTTCTTC
D: TRBD2; J: TRBJ2-3; size: NA; V: TRBV2; CDR3: CASSASSGGSTDTQYF; DNA: TGTGCCAGCAGTGCGAGCAGCGGGGGTAGCACAGATACGCAGTATTTT
D: TRBD1; J: TRBJ2-1; size: few; V: TRBV20-1; CDR3: CSAPGTDNNEQFF; DNA: TGCAGTGCTCCCGGGACAGACAACAATGAGCAGTTCTTC
D: NA; J: TRBJ1-2; size: NA; V: TRBV3-1; CDR3: CASRREALGGYTF; DNA: TGTGCCAGCCGCCGTGAGGCTTTGGGTGGCTACACCTTC
D: TRBD1; J: TRBJ2-6; size: few; V: TRBV7-9; CDR3: CASSLGTGGPGANVLTF; DNA: TGTGCCAGCAGCCTAGGGACAGGGGGACCTGGGGCCAACGTCCTGACTTTC
D: TRBD1; J: TRBJ1-2; size: few; V: TRBV20-1; CDR3: CSAPGTVDYGYTF; DNA: TGCAGTGCTCCCGGGACAGTAGACTATGGCTACACCTTC
D: NA; J: TRBJ2-3; size: NA; V: TRBV2; CDR3: CASSEWVGTDTQYF; DNA: TGTGCCAGCAGTGAATGGGTAGGGACAGATACGCAGTATTTT
D: TRBD1; J: TRBJ2-2; size: few; V: TRBV5-1; CDR3: CASSYAGGDTGELFF; DNA: TGCGCCAGCAGTTATGCAGGGGGCGACACCGGGGAGCTGTTTTTT
D: TRBD1; J: TRBJ2-1; size: NA; V: TRBV25-1; CDR3: CASSEATGGYEQFF; DNA: TGTGCCAGCAGTGAGGCGACAGGGGGCTATGAGCAGTTCTTC
D: TRBD2; J: TRBJ2-1; size: many; V: TRBV20-1; CDR3: CSALSLAGVHNEQFF; DNA: TGCAGTGCCCTGTCACTAGCGGGAGTCCACAATGAGCAGTTCTTC
D: TRBD1; J: TRBJ2-5; size: few; V: TRBV24-1; CDR3: CATSGEPGQGGVAQYF; DNA: TGTGCCACCAGTGGTGAACCGGGACAGGGTGGAGTGGCCCAGTACTTC
D: NA; J: TRBJ1-5; size: few; V: TRBV20-1; CDR3: CSARDWGNQPQHF; DNA: TGCAGTGCTAGAGACTGGGGCAATCAGCCCCAGCATTTT
D: TRBD2; J: TRBJ2-1; size: few; V: TRBV12-3/TRBV12-4; CDR3: CASSFAGAFQNEQFF; DNA: TGTGCCAGCAGTTTCGCGGGAGCCTTTCAGAACGAGCAGTTCTTC
D: NA; J: TRBJ1-2; size: NA; V: TRBV7-8; CDR3: CASTLRDLGAGYTF; DNA: TGTGCCAGCACCCTCCGAGACCTCGGCGCTGGCTACACCTTC
D: NA; J: TRBJ2-1; size: few; V: TRBV11-2; CDR3: CASSLVGSAISYNEQFF; DNA: TGTGCCAGCAGCTTAGTTGGTAGCGCGATCTCCTACAATGAGCAGTTCTTC
D: NA; J: TRBJ1-3; size: NA; V: TRBV6-1; CDR3: CASTGDTSGNTIYF; DNA: TGTGCCAGCACCGGGGACACTTCTGGAAACACCATATATTTT
D: NA; J: TRBJ1-1; size: NA; V: TRBV7-9; CDR3: CASSLDENTEAFF; DNA: TGTGCCAGCAGCTTAGACGAGAACACTGAAGCTTTCTTT
D: TRBD1; J: TRBJ2-5; size: many; V: TRBV4-1; CDR3: CASSPIGQGYVYQETQYF; DNA: TGCGCCAGCAGCCCGATTGGACAGGGGTACGTGTACCAAGAGACCCAGTACTTC
D: NA; J: TRBJ2-7; size: few; V: TRBV3-1; CDR3: CASSRGPHDNKQYF; DNA: TGTGCCAGCAGCCGAGGACCACATGACAACAAGCAGTACTTC
D: NA; J: TRBJ2-1; size: few; V: TRBV24-1; CDR3: CATSDPATASSYNEQFF; DNA: TGTGCCACCAGTGATCCCGCAACTGCTAGCTCCTACAATGAGCAGTTCTTC
D: NA; J: TRBJ1-2; size: NA; V: TRBV6-5; CDR3: CASSYSGHGYTF; DNA: TGTGCCAGCAGTTACTCCGGGCATGGCTACACCTTC
D: NA; J: TRBJ2-5; size: once; V: TRBV7-2; CDR3: CASSLPSGSTAGRETQYF; DNA: TGTGCCAGCAGCTTACCGTCGGGTTCCACGGCAGGGCGAGAGACCCAGTACTTC
D: NA; J: TRBJ1-4; size: few; V: TRBV4-1; CDR3: CASSQVPIEKLFF; DNA: TGCGCCAGCAGCCAAGTCCCAATTGAAAAACTGTTTTTT
D: NA; J: TRBJ2-3; size: many; V: TRBV15; CDR3: CATSRTPGGTDTQYF; DNA: TGTGCCACCAGCAGAACTCCCGGGGGCACAGATACGCAGTATTTT
D: NA; J: TRBJ1-1; size: NA; V: TRBV20-1; CDR3: CSAEPGTEAFF; DNA: TGCAGTGCTGAACCGGGGACTGAAGCTTTCTTT
D: TRBD1; J: TRBJ1-1; size: NA; V: TRBV20-1; CDR3: CSARDRDRGHTEAFF; DNA: TGCAGTGCTAGAGATCGGGACAGGGGGCATACTGAAGCTTTCTTT
D: NA; J: TRBJ1-1; size: many; V: TRBV5-1; CDR3: CASSSGRDWGMNTEAFF; DNA: TGCGCCAGCAGCTCCGGTCGGGATTGGGGAATGAACACTGAAGCTTTCTTT
D: NA; J: TRBJ2-6; size: few; V: TRBV5-1; CDR3: CASSLGHQSSGANVLTF; DNA: TGCGCCAGCAGCTTAGGACATCAGAGCTCTGGGGCCAACGTCCTGACTTTC
D: TRBD1; J: TRBJ1-2; size: NA; V: TRBV20-1; CDR3: CSAGGTGSNYGYTF; DNA: TGCAGTGCCGGGGGGACAGGGTCTAACTATGGCTACACCTTC
D: TRBD2; J: TRBJ2-7; size: NA; V: TRBV28; CDR3: CASRALAGGAYEQYF; DNA: TGTGCCAGCAGGGCCCTAGCGGGAGGTGCCTACGAGCAGTACTTC
D: NA; J: TRBJ1-5; size: NA; V: TRBV10-2; CDR3: CASGSGHLLVQPQHF; DNA: TGCGCCAGCGGATCGGGACATTTGTTAGTTCAGCCCCAGCATTTT
D: NA; J: TRBJ2-1; size: few; V: TRBV7-9; CDR3: CASSPTGIPYNEQFF; DNA: TGTGCCAGCAGCCCGACCGGGATCCCCTACAATGAGCAGTTCTTC
D: TRBD2; J: TRBJ2-1; size: NA; V: TRBV3-1; CDR3: CASSQTSGSESANEQFF; DNA: TGTGCCAGCAGCCAGACTAGCGGGAGTGAGTCCGCTAATGAGCAGTTCTTC
D: TRBD1; J: TRBJ2-5; size: NA; V: TRBV9; CDR3: CASSAWTGLGETQYF; DNA: TGTGCCAGCAGCGCGTGGACAGGGTTAGGGGAGACCCAGTACTTC
D: NA; J: TRBJ2-3; size: many; V: TRBV9; CDR3: CASSVGGSADTQYF; DNA: TGTGCCAGCAGCGTAGGAGGGAGCGCAGATACGCAGTATTTT
D: TRBD1; J: TRBJ2-2; size: NA; V: TRBV7-8; CDR3: CASSFQGVDTGELFF; DNA: TGTGCCAGCAGCTTTCAGGGGGTCGACACCGGGGAGCTGTTTTTT
D: NA; J: TRBJ2-1; size: NA; V: TRBV4-1; CDR3: CASNNPGATRGNEQFF; DNA: TGCGCCAGCAACAACCCAGGAGCCACCCGGGGCAATGAGCAGTTCTTC
D: TRBD2; J: TRBJ2-3; size: NA; V: TRBV11-1; CDR3: CASCFSLAGTSSTDTQYF; DNA: TGTGCCAGCTGCTTCTCCCTAGCGGGGACATCTAGCACAGATACGCAGTATTTT
D: TRBD1; J: TRBJ1-2; size: few; V: TRBV29-1; CDR3: CSVEGTGEVAYGYTF; DNA: TGCAGCGTTGAAGGGACAGGGGAGGTGGCGTATGGCTACACCTTC
D: NA; J: TRBJ2-5; size: few; V: TRBV12-3/TRBV12-4; CDR3: CASSLYGVAGQETQYF; DNA: TGTGCCAGCAGTTTATATGGGGTCGCAGGACAAGAGACCCAGTACTTC
D: NA; J: TRBJ2-5; size: few; V: TRBV10-3; CDR3: CAISEGPPRETQYF; DNA: TGTGCCATCAGTGAGGGACCCCCGAGGGAGACCCAGTACTTC
D: NA; J: TRBJ2-4; size: NA; V: TRBV20-1; CDR3: CSARDAPAKNIQYF; DNA: TGCAGTGCTAGAGATGCGCCTGCCAAAAACATTCAGTACTTC